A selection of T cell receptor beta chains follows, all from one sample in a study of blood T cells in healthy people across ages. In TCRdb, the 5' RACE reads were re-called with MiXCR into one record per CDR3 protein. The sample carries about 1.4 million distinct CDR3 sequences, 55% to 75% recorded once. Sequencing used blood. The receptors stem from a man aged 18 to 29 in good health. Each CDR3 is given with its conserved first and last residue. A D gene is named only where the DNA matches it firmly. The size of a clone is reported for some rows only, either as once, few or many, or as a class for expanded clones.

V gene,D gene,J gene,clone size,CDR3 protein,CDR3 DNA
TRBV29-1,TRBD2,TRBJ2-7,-,CSVTSGRRDEQYF,TGCAGCGTTACCAGCGGGAGGCGGGACGAGCAGTACTTC
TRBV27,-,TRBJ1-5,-,CASSPLAVGSNQPQHF,TGTGCCAGCAGTCCCCTGGCAGTAGGAAGCAATCAGCCCCAGCATTTT
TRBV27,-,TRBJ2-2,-,CASRALATGRAGELFF,TGTGCCAGCAGGGCGCTAGCGACAGGGAGGGCCGGGGAGCTGTTTTTT
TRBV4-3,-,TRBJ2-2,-,CASSPGDTGELFF,TGCGCCAGCAGCCCAGGGGACACCGGGGAGCTGTTTTTT
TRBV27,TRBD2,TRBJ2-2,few,CASSLGRGYTGELFF,TGTGCCAGCAGTTTGGGGCGGGGGTACACCGGGGAGCTGTTTTTT
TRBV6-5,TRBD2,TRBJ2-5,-,CASSLRWGGEETQYF,TGTGCCAGCAGCCTTCGGTGGGGGGGGGAAGAGACCCAGTACTTC
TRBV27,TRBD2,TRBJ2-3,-,CASSLNGGSRTDTQYF,TGTGCCAGCAGTTTAAACGGGGGGAGCCGCACAGATACGCAGTATTTT
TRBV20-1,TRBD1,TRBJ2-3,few,CSVKGAPDTQYF,TGCAGTGTTAAGGGGGCGCCAGATACGCAGTATTTT
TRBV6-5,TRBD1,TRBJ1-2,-,CASSSSGTGVYTF,TGTGCCAGCAGTTCTTCCGGGACAGGCGTCTACACCTTC
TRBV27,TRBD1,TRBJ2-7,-,CASSLTGVSYEQYF,TGTGCCAGCAGTTTGACAGGGGTCTCCTACGAGCAGTACTTC
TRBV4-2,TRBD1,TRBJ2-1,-,CASSHDGTGSDEQFF,TGTGCCAGCAGCCACGACGGGACAGGTAGCGATGAGCAGTTCTTC
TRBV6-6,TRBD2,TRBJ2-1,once,CASSSQPGLAANEQFF,TGTGCCAGCAGTTCGCAACCGGGACTAGCGGCCAATGAGCAGTTCTTC
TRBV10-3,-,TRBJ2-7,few,CAISESEDIYEQYF,TGTGCCATCAGTGAGTCTGAGGATATCTACGAGCAGTACTTC
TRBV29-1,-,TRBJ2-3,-,CSGTQAGTDTQYF,TGCAGCGGAACCCAAGCTGGCACAGATACGCAGTATTTT
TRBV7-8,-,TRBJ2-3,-,CASSLSDGGAADTQYF,TGTGCCAGCAGCTTAAGTGACGGGGGAGCGGCAGATACGCAGTATTTT
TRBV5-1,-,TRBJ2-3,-,CASSVGNSGGDTQYF,TGCGCCAGCAGCGTGGGGAACTCGGGCGGAGATACGCAGTATTTT
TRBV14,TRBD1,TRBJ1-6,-,CASSPGQGPPSPLHF,TGTGCCAGCAGCCCAGGACAGGGTCCTCCTTCACCCCTCCACTTT
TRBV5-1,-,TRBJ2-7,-,CASSLDKNGYEQYF,TGCGCCAGCAGCTTGGACAAGAATGGCTACGAGCAGTACTTC
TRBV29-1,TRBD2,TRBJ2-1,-,CSVGAGETDNEQFF,TGCAGCGTTGGAGCGGGGGAGACAGACAATGAGCAGTTCTTC
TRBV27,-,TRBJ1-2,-,CASGPIGGYGYTF,TGTGCCAGCGGCCCCATCGGGGGCTATGGCTACACCTTC
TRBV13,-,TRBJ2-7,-,CASSLGQGSRSYEQYF,TGTGCCAGCAGCTTAGGGCAGGGGTCCAGGTCCTACGAGCAGTACTTC
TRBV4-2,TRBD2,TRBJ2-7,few,CASSQESSGGAYEQYF,TGTGCCAGCAGCCAAGAATCTAGCGGGGGGGCTTACGAGCAGTACTTC
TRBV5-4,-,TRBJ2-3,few,CASSPQRYTDTQYF,TGCGCCAGCAGCCCCCAGCGCTACACAGATACGCAGTATTTT
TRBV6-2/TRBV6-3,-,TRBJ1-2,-,CASSYWWAESGYTF,TGTGCCAGCAGTTACTGGTGGGCTGAGTCTGGCTACACCTTC
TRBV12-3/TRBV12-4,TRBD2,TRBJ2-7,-,CASSFGASGRVYEQYF,TGTGCCAGCAGTTTCGGGGCTAGCGGACGAGTGTACGAGCAGTACTTC
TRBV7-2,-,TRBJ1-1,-,CASSDALITTEAFF,TGTGCCAGCAGCGACGCGTTAATCACGACGGAAGCTTTCTTT
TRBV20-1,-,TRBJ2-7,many,CSASWRDDSEQYF,TGCAGTGCTAGTTGGCGGGACGACAGCGAGCAGTACTTC
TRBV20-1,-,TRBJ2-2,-,CSAPDSFTGELFF,TGCAGTGCTCCGGACAGCTTCACCGGGGAGCTGTTTTTT
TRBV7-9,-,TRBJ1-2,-,CASSLEAWGPDYGYTF,TGTGCCAGCAGCTTAGAGGCGTGGGGGCCCGACTATGGCTACACCTTC
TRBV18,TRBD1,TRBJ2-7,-,CASSPRELKDRGAYEQYF,TGTGCCAGCTCACCGCGGGAACTGAAAGACAGGGGCGCCTACGAGCAGTACTTC
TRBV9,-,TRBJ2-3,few,CASSWGVGTDTQYF,TGTGCCAGCAGCTGGGGAGTTGGGACAGATACGCAGTATTTT
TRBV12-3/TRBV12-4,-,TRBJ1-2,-,CASSFLASWESGYTF,TGTGCCAGCAGTTTTCTCGCGTCCTGGGAGTCTGGCTACACCTTC
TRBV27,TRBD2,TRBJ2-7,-,CASSLSLAGVYNEQYF,TGTGCCAGCAGTTTATCCCTAGCGGGCGTCTACAATGAGCAGTACTTC
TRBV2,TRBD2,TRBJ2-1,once,CASRDGEGGEQFF,TGTGCCAGCAGGGATGGGGAGGGTGGTGAGCAGTTCTTC
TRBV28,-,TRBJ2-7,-,CASSRTPDSYEQYF,TGTGCCAGCAGCAGGACCCCAGACTCCTACGAGCAGTACTTC
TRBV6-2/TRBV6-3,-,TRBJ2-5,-,CASTQLPRDKETQYF,TGTGCCAGCACTCAGTTACCACGGGATAAAGAGACCCAGTACTTC
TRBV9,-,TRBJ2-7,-,CASSPSFTPYEQYF,TGTGCCAGCAGTCCTTCGTTCACACCCTACGAGCAGTACTTC
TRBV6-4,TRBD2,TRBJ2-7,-,CASSDSGTSDYNEQYF,TGTGCCAGCAGTGACTCAGGTACTAGCGACTACAATGAGCAGTACTTC
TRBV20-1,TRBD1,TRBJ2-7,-,CSARPDRGPSYEQYF,TGCAGTGCTAGACCAGACAGGGGACCCTCCTACGAGCAGTACTTC